This TCR beta chain was sequenced during a study of beta chain features in type 1 diabetes. Study overall: Healthy donors and patients showed comparable age, gender and cell yields. Some 110 million sorted cells were examined across all samples.

The table lists this clone with a few counts. Its specificity is not known. Points from the study as a whole: For patients and controls alike, PCR might favor shorter templates to the same degree. Moderate but significant shortening of TCRB CDR3s was recorded in all four CD4+ subsets from Type 1 diabetes patients.

The investigators reverse transcribed all of the isolated RNA, so they sequenced expressed TCRB transcripts. The method was immunoSEQ multiplex PCR; TCRdb's version includes in-frame clones alone and lacks a portion of them. The sample records under 200,000 clones, approximately 9.1% being singletons. The CDR3 has 15 residues. Trimming removed 0 bases from V and 6 bases from J, with 15 bases in between. Germline loops: CDR1 SGDLS, CDR2 YYNGEE. V is TRBV9 and J is TRBJ1-2; D unclear. The source of this sequence is a woman under 30 in good health. Material: central memory CD4+ T cells from blood. In nucleotides, the CDR3 is TGTGCCAGCAGCGTAGACCCCCAGTCCCCTCATGGCTACACCTTC. Translation gives CASSVDPQSPHGYTF.